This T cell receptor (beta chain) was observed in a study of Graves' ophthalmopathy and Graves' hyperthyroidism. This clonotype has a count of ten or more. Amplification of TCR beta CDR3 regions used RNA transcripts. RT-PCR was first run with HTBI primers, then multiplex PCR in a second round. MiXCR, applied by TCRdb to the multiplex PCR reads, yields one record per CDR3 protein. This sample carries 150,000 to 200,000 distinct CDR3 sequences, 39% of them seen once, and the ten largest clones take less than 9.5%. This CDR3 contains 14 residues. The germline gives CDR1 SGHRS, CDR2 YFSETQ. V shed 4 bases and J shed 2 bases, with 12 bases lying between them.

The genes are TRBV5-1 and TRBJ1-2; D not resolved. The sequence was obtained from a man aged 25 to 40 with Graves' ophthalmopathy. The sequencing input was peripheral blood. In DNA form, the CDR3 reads TGCGCCAGCAGCCAGAACCCGGGGAACTATGGCTACACCTTC. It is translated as CASSQNPGNYGYTF.